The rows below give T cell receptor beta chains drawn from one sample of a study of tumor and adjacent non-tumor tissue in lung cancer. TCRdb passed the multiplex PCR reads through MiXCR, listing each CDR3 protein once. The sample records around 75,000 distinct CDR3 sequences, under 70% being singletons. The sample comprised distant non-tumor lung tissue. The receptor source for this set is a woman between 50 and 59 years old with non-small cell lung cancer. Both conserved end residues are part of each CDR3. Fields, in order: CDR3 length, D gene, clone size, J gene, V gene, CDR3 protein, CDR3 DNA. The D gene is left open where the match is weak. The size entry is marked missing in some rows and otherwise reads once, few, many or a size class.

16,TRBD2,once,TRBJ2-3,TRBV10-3,CAISEISGSQADTQYF,TGTGCTATCAGTGAGATTAGCGGGAGTCAGGCAGATACGCAGTATTTT
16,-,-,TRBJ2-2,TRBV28,CASSSSRLVGTGELFF,TGTGCCAGTAGTTCCTCCCGACTAGTGGGCACCGGGGAGCTGTTTTTT
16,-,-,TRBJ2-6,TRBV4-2,CASSPGTRSGVNVPTF,TGTGCCAGCAGCCCCGGGACCCGCTCTGGGGTCAACGTCCCGACTTTC
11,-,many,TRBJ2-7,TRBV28,CASSFSIEQYF,TGTGCCAGCAGTTTTTCGATTGAGCAGTACTTC
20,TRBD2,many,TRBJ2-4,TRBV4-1,CASSQEMWREGSLAKNIQYF,TGCGCCAGCAGCCAAGAGATGTGGCGGGAGGGCTCCTTAGCCAAAAACATTCAGTACTTC
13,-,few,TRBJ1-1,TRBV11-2,CASGLVDNTEAFF,TGTGCCAGCGGTTTAGTGGATAACACTGAAGCTTTCTTT
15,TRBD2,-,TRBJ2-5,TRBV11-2,CDSSLMQRGGETQYF,TGTGACAGCAGCTTAATGCAACGGGGGGGAGAGACCCAGTACTTC
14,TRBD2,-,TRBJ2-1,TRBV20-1,CSAAPGLAGGEHFF,TGCAGTGCTGCACCGGGGCTAGCGGGCGGTGAGCACTTCTTC
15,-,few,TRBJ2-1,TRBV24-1,CATSDPNWRHNEQFF,TGTGCCACCAGTGATCCTAACTGGAGACACAATGAGCAGTTCTTC
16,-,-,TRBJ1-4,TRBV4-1,CASNQDLYRANEKLFF,TGCGCCAGCAACCAAGATCTGTACAGGGCCAATGAAAAACTGTTTTTT